Shown below are 13 T cell receptor beta chains from a single sample sequenced in a study of cytomegalovirus exposure and HLA in healthy donors. The PCR used 60 Vbeta and 13 Jbeta primers. Sequenced by immunoSEQ multiplex PCR; TCRdb stores in-frame clones only, minus some. The repertoire includes about 160,000 clones, 70% to 90% of them detected once, and 5.5% to 8% sits in the top ten. The material sequenced was PBMCs. The receptors shown here come from a young woman in good health and CMV-seropositive.

J is TRBJ2-7 and V is TRBV29-1, with D maybe TRBD1 (6 bases). There are 13 residues in the CDR3. Trimming took 3 bases from V and 6 from J, leaving 15 bases between them. Germline loops: CDR1 SQVTM, CDR2 ANQGSEA. This CDR3 is CSVDQFGTFEQYF. Written as DNA, the CDR3 is TGCAGCGTTGACCAATTTGGGACATTCGAGCAGTACTTC.

The chain uses TRBV18 and TRBJ2-7, with TRBD2 identical over 10 bases. From germline, CDR1 is KGHSH and CDR2 LQKENI. The CDR3 loop spans 16 amino acids. With V trimmed by 1 base and J by 3 bases, 6 bases remained unmatched. CDR3 loop: CASSPLIAGGHYEQYF. CDR3 nucleotide sequence: TGTGCCAGCTCACCACTCATAGCGGGGGGACACTACGAGCAGTACTTC.

This sequence joins TRBV2 and TRBJ1-1; 9 bases are a match to TRBD1. The CDR3 is 14 amino acids. CDR1 is SNHLY, CDR2 FYNNEI, per germline. V dropped 6 bases and J dropped 3; count of bases not matched to a gene: 5. Here the CDR3 reads CASRGTGKDTEAFF. In DNA form, the CDR3 reads TGTGCCAGCAGGGGGACAGGGAAGGACACTGAAGCTTTCTTT.

The rearrangement uses TRBV10-3 and TRBJ2-7; 7 bases agree with TRBD1. The CDR3 length is 15 residues. V gave up 2 bases and J gave up 2 bases; unmatched junction bases: 6. From germline, CDR1 is ENHRY and CDR2 SYGVKD. The CDR3 here is CAISEKGATTYEQYF. In nucleotides, the CDR3 is TGTGCCATCAGTGAGAAGGGGGCAACAACCTACGAGCAGTACTTC.

The sample holds a few counts of this clone. The V and J genes are TRBV7-3 and TRBJ1-1, with D possibly being TRBD1 (6 bases). Germline CDR1 SGHTA, CDR2 FQGTGA. This CDR3 spans 14 amino acids. Trimming shortened V by 5 bases and J by 0 bases, and 10 bases separated the two germline ends. This CDR3 is CASSPTGMNTEAFF. The CDR3 coding sequence is TGTGCCAGCAGCCCCACAGGGATGAACACTGAAGCTTTCTTT.

The count of this clone is one. V is TRBV6-6 and J is TRBJ2-1; D is uncertain. V lost 6 bases and J 6 bases, leaving 6 bases between the germline ends. The germline CDR1 and CDR2 sequences are MNHNY and SVGAGI (reference sequence). CDR3 length: 11 residues. CDR3: CASSLSNEQFF. The CDR3 DNA reads as TGTGCCAGCAGCCTTAGCAATGAGCAGTTCTTC.

The chain is built from TRBV7-8 and TRBJ2-7, with a possible D match to TRBD2 (6 bases). Looked up from germline, CDR1 is SGHVS and CDR2 is FQNEAQ. Trimming took 1 base from V and 3 from J, leaving 16 bases between them. This CDR3 contains 16 residues. The CDR3 nucleotides read TGTGCCAGCAGCTTAGATCGGGGGTCGATAAGCTACGAGCAGTACTTC. Translation: CASSLDRGSISYEQYF.

The table lists this clone with a count of one. The V gene is TRBV18, the J gene TRBJ2-2; 9 bases align to TRBD1. The germline V gene encodes CDR1 KGHSH and CDR2 LQKENI. The CDR3 covers 16 residues. V was pared by 3 bases and J by 2 bases, with 4 bases of the junction left unmatched. The CDR3 DNA reads TGTGCCAGCTCACCCCCGGGACAGGGCAACACCGGGGAGCTGTTTTTT. Its protein product is CASSPPGQGNTGELFF. The whole variable domain, remainder taken from reference TRBV18 and TRBJ2-2, is NAGVMQNPRHLVRRRGQEARLRCSPMKGHSHVYWYRQLPEEGLKFMVYLQKENIIDESGMPKERFSAEFPKEGPSILRIQQVVRGDSAAYFCASSPPGQGNTGELFFGEGSRLTVL.

About this clone: One junction end does not reproduce the germline sequence, and a read error may be involved. The gene calls are TRBV18 and TRBJ1-2; 7 bases line up with TRBD1. Germline-derived CDR1 and CDR2 are KGHSH and LQKENI. The CDR3 runs to 14 residues. The CDR3 loop reads CASSPGTDLYGYAF. Here the CDR3 DNA reads TGTGCCAGCTCACCAGGGACAGATCTTTATGGCTACGCCTTC.

The sample holds a few counts of this clone. The V and J genes are TRBV2 and TRBJ1-1; tentative D call: TRBD1 (5 bases). Germline CDR1 reads SNHLY; CDR2 reads FYNNEI. V was clipped by 9 bases and J by 1 base, with 12 bases between them. There are 13 residues in the CDR3. The CDR3 coding sequence is TGTGCCAGAGGGGTCGGGGGGAACACTGAAGCTTTCTTT. It translates to CARGVGGNTEAFF.

V usage is TRBV4-2 and J usage is TRBJ2-3, with a weak D call TRBD1 (6 bases). The CDR3 contains 14 residues. V was shortened by 3 bases and J by 4 bases, with 11 bases between the two germline ends. Germline V CDR1 and CDR2: LGHNA, YNFKEQ. This CDR3 reads CASSQNREADTQYF. The CDR3 DNA reads as TGTGCCAGCAGCCAGAACAGGGAAGCAGATACGCAGTATTTT.

The J gene is TRBJ2-3, the V gene TRBV15; 12 nucleotides agree with TRBD1. Germline CDR1 and CDR2: LNHNV and YYDKDF (reference sequence). The CDR3 loop spans 17 amino acids. Trimming removed 3 bases from V and 5 bases from J; junction bases left unmatched: 9. This CDR3 is CATSRMVGDRGRDTQYF. The CDR3 region has the DNA TGTGCCACCAGCAGGATGGTAGGGGACAGGGGGCGAGATACGCAGTATTTT.

This clone has a single count. V and J are TRBV6-5 and TRBJ1-2; maybe TRBD1 (5 bases). The CDR3 covers 15 residues. Germline V gene data show CDR1 as MNHEY and CDR2 as SVGAGI. The V gene lost 0 bases and the J gene lost 0 bases, with 8 bases spanning the gap. CDR3 amino acids: CASSYSGGANYGYTF. The CDR3 DNA sequence: TGTGCCAGCAGTTACTCCGGGGGAGCTAACTATGGCTACACCTTC.